A single sample gave rise to the 29 T cell receptor beta chains below, sequenced in a study of human T cells and chemical hapten exposure. TCRdb processed the RACE reads anew with MiXCR; each CDR3 protein has one entry. This table holds more than 70,000 distinct CDR3 sequences, 11% found once. As to time point: patch test 3, about 24 weeks after DPC sensitization. The sample's treatment: therapeutic diphenylcyclopropenone sensitization with weekly scalp DPC. Specimen: whole blood, collected in connection with sensitization to the hapten diphenylcyclopropenone (DPC). Source of these receptors: a woman aged 25 to 45 with alopecia areata. Some clones in this sample may be carry-over from other donors' samples.

This clonotype was detected ten times or more. The V call is TRBV18, the J call TRBJ1-6; D gene uncertain. The CDR3 extends over 15 amino acids. V was pared by 3 bases and J by 4 bases, with 10 bases between. Germline V gives CDR1 KGHSH, CDR2 LQKENI. The CDR3 DNA reads TGTGCCAGCTCACCGAATGGTCCATATAATTCACCCCTCCACTTT. Amino acids: CASSPNGPYNSPLHF.

The J gene is TRBJ1-2, the V gene TRBV6-2 or TRBV6-3; D unresolved. The CDR3 covers 14 residues. The V end lost 1 base, the J end lost 4 bases, and 10 bases lay between the germline ends. CDR1 is MNHEY, CDR2 SVGEGT, per germline. This CDR3 is CASSYWGLGYGYTF. CDR3 nucleotide sequence: TGTGCCAGCAGTTACTGGGGTCTTGGCTATGGCTACACCTTC.

In nucleotides, the CDR3 is TGTGCCAGCAGTCTGGGACGGTCGCGGTATGGCTACACCTTC. Its protein is CASSLGRSRYGYTF. The chain is built from TRBV28 and TRBJ1-2; TRBD1 is a possible D gene (5 bases). Germline loops: CDR1 MDHEN, CDR2 SYDVKM. This CDR3 contains 14 residues. Trimming took 5 bases from V and 5 from J, leaving 15 bases between them.

This clonotype has at least ten counts. The chain links TRBV20-1 to TRBJ2-2, with 8 bases aligning to TRBD1. The CDR3 spans 15 residues. V lost 4 bases, J lost 7 bases, and 11 bases stayed unmatched. Germline values: CDR1 DFQATT, CDR2 SNEGSKA (reference sequence). CDR3 in DNA: TGCAGTGCTAAAGTATTGACAGGGGAAAGCGGGGAGCTGTTTTTT. It encodes CSAKVLTGESGELFF.

J is TRBJ2-7 and V is TRBV12-3 or TRBV12-4; possible D gene TRBD2, 6 bases. Trimming stripped 1 base from V and 3 bases from J, with 13 bases between. The CDR3 is made up of 15 amino acids. CDR3 protein: CASSLDGGIDYEQYF. The CDR3 region has the DNA TGTGCCAGCAGTTTAGACGGCGGGATCGACTACGAGCAGTACTTC.

This clonotype was picked up a small number of times. The chain carries TRBV6-2 or TRBV6-3 and TRBJ1-2, with 8 bases lining up with TRBD1. The germline V gene encodes CDR1 MNHEY and CDR2 SVGEGT. This CDR3 is 14 amino acids long. V dropped 6 bases and J dropped 8; count of bases not matched to a gene: 11. The CDR3 sequence is CASRSPTGERGYTF. CDR3 in DNA: TGTGCCAGCAGAAGCCCGACAGGGGAGAGAGGCTACACCTTC.

This clonotype came up many times. The chain is built from TRBV20-1 and TRBJ1-1; the D gene is possibly TRBD1 (5 bases). Trimming pared 3 bases from V and 5 bases from J, leaving 13 bases between. The CDR3 totals 13 residues. The germline V gene encodes CDR1 DFQATT and CDR2 SNEGSKA (reference sequence). CDR3 sequence (DNA): TGCAGTGCTAGCGGGACGGTACGTACTGAAGCTTTCTTT. The encoded protein is CSASGTVRTEAFF.

This clonotype came up a few times. The gene calls are TRBV28 and TRBJ2-7; possibly TRBD1 for D (6 bases). CDR1 and CDR2 (germline): MDHEN, SYDVKM. V lost 10 bases, J lost 0 bases, and 10 bases lay in between. There are 12 residues in the CDR3. Here the CDR3 reads CATVTGSYEQYF. The CDR3 DNA sequence: TGTGCCACCGTGACAGGCTCCTACGAGCAGTACTTC.

This clonotype was counted ten times or more. The chain combines TRBV11-2 with TRBJ1-6; weak D call: TRBD1 (6 bases). CDR1 SGHAT and CDR2 FQNNGV come from the germline V gene. The CDR3 spans 15 residues. V was shortened by 0 bases and J by 9 bases, with 12 bases between the two germline ends. CDR3 residues: CASSLEGASSSPLHF. CDR3 DNA sequence: TGTGCCAGCAGCTTAGAGGGGGCGAGCAGTTCACCCCTCCACTTT.

This clonotype came up many times. The rearrangement joins TRBV6-2 or TRBV6-3 to TRBJ2-7; TRBD1 is a possible D gene (6 bases). V was shortened by 9 bases and J by 2 bases, with 14 bases between the two germline ends. The CDR3 consists of 13 residues. Looked up from germline, CDR1 is MNHEY and CDR2 is SVGEGT. CDR3 sequence: CASIGTTTYEQYF. The CDR3 DNA reads TGTGCCAGTATCGGGACAACAACCTACGAGCAGTACTTC.

In its sample, this clonotype was seen a few times. The genes are TRBV15 and TRBJ1-5; 10 bases are a match to TRBD1. The germline V gene encodes CDR1 LNHNV and CDR2 YYDKDF (reference sequence). J lost 6 bases, V lost 1 base, and 3 bases had no gene match. The CDR3 runs 15 residues. The CDR3, as DNA: TGTGCCACCAGCAGAGGGACAGGGGGACCTCAGCCCCAGCATTTT. Translation gives CATSRGTGGPQPQHF.

This clonotype was seen repeatedly, ten times or more. The chain combines TRBV11-2 with TRBJ1-1, with a weak D call TRBD1 (6 bases). V was pared by 3 bases and J by 3 bases, with 14 bases between. The V gene's germline CDR1 is SGHAT and CDR2 FQNNGV. The length of the CDR3 is 15 residues. The CDR3 DNA reads TGTGCCAGCAGCTTGTGGGGGCGGCGCGACACTGAAGCTTTCTTT. It is translated as CASSLWGRRDTEAFF.

This clonotype was observed many times. The V gene is TRBV19, the J gene TRBJ2-2; D possibly corresponds to TRBD1 (6 bases). This CDR3 spans 14 amino acids. The V end lost 2 bases, the J end lost 4 bases, and 8 bases lay between the germline ends. Germline CDR1 and CDR2: LNHDA and SQIVND (reference sequence). The CDR3 reads CASSITGITGELFF. CDR3 bases: TGTGCCAGTAGTATAACAGGGATCACCGGGGAGCTGTTTTTT.

This clonotype has more than one count but fewer than ten. The chain links TRBV29-1 to TRBJ2-3, with 10 bases lining up with TRBD2. The germline V gene has CDR1 SQVTM and CDR2 ANQGSEA. This CDR3 contains 15 residues. J was trimmed by 4 bases and V by 2 bases; bases with no gene match: 6. Here the CDR3 DNA reads TGCAGCGTTGAAACGCTAGCGGGAGCCGCAGATACGCAGTATTTT. As protein: CSVETLAGAADTQYF.

The CDR3 DNA sequence: TGTGCCAGCAGCTCGGCCGAAAGCGGGACCTACGAGCAGTACTTC. This codes for CASSSAESGTYEQYF. The V and J genes are TRBV5-4 and TRBJ2-7; 7 bases align to TRBD2. The CDR3 runs to 15 residues. Germline V lookup: CDR1 SGHNT, CDR2 YYREEE (reference sequence). Germline trimming cut 3 bases from V and 2 bases from J; bases unmatched to any gene: 8.

This clonotype appeared a few times. This chain connects TRBV28 to TRBJ2-2; 12 bases are shared with TRBD2. V lost 8 bases and J lost 5; bases outside the gene matches: 3. The CDR3 runs to 14 residues. The germline gives CDR1 MDHEN, CDR2 SYDVKM. The CDR3 reads CASGLAGITGELFF. The CDR3 nucleotides read TGTGCCAGCGGACTAGCGGGGATTACCGGGGAGCTGTTTTTT.

The table lists this clonotype with many counts. The gene calls are TRBV28 and TRBJ1-1, with 8 bases fitting TRBD1. The V segment lost 3 bases and the J segment 0 bases; nucleotides outside the gene matches: 3. Looked up from germline, CDR1 is MDHEN and CDR2 is SYDVKM. The CDR3 contains 15 residues. Written as DNA, the CDR3 is TGTGCCAGCAGTTTCAGGACAGGGATGAACACTGAAGCTTTCTTT. It codes for CASSFRTGMNTEAFF.

A few counts support this clonotype. The chain uses TRBV20-1 and TRBJ1-1; D is possibly TRBD1 (5 bases). Trimming took off 7 bases at V and 1 base at J, with 13 bases between the two ends. This CDR3 has 13 residues. CDR1 DFQATT and CDR2 SNEGSKA come from the germline V gene (reference sequence). The CDR3 protein is CSVVGRGNTEAFF. In DNA, the CDR3 is TGCAGTGTGGTGGGGCGAGGGAACACTGAAGCTTTCTTT.

The chain employs TRBV5-4 and TRBJ1-6, with D tentatively TRBD1 (6 bases). Looked up from germline, CDR1 is SGHNT and CDR2 is YYREEE (reference sequence). Deletions cut 3 bases from V and 10 bases from J, with 17 bases between. The CDR3 sequence is 15 residues long. CDR3 amino acids: CASSWEKGVGSPLHF. DNA for the CDR3: TGTGCCAGCAGCTGGGAGAAGGGGGTTGGATCACCCCTCCACTTT. The full variable domain, with the rest looked up from reference TRBV5-4 and TRBJ1-6, is ETGVTQSPTHLIKTRGQQVTLRCSSQSGHNTVSWYQQALGQGPQFIFQYYREEENGRGNFPPRFSGLQFPNYSSELNVNALELDDSALYLCASSWEKGVGSPLHFGNGTRLTVT.

This clonotype was seen only a few times. The chain uses TRBV7-2 and TRBJ1-4, with D perhaps matching TRBD1 (5 bases). Germline assignment: CDR1 SGHTA and CDR2 FQGNSA. V dropped 5 bases and J dropped 2 bases, with 12 bases sitting between them. The CDR3 is 15 residues long. The CDR3 bases are TGTGCCAGCAGCGAGCGGGGGACTACTAATGAAAAACTGTTTTTT. Protein sequence: CASSERGTTNEKLFF.

CDR3 amino acids: CASSGTNEKLFF. The CDR3 nucleotides are TGTGCCAGCAGCGGGACAAATGAAAAACTGTTTTTT. The V gene is TRBV7-8, the J gene TRBJ1-4; D perhaps matches TRBD1 (6 bases). The germline gives CDR1 SGHVS, CDR2 FQNEAQ. This CDR3 spans 12 amino acids. V was pared by 5 bases and J by 5 bases, with 6 bases between.

The rearrangement links TRBV7-9 to TRBJ2-2, with 9 bases fitting TRBD2. Germline CDR1 reads SEHNR; CDR2 reads FQNEAQ (reference sequence). The CDR3 is 17 residues long. With V trimmed by 3 bases and J by 6 bases, 11 bases remained unmatched. For the CDR3, the DNA is TGTGCCAGCAGCTTCTCCGTAGCGGGAGAAGGTTCCGGGGAGCTGTTTTTT. Its translation is CASSFSVAGEGSGELFF.

Ten or more counts support this clonotype. The CDR3 spells CASSLVGASNQPQHF. As DNA, the CDR3 is TGCGCCAGCAGCTTGGTAGGCGCTTCCAATCAGCCCCAGCATTTT. This chain connects TRBV5-1 to TRBJ1-5; no clear D. Between the trimmed V and J ends, which lost 0 bases and 3 bases, there was a span of 10 bases. CDR1 is SGHRS and CDR2 is YFSETQ in the germline V gene. The CDR3 covers 15 residues.

The genes are TRBV29-1 and TRBJ2-1; D is perhaps TRBD2 (5 bases). Germline assignment: CDR1 SQVTM and CDR2 ANQGSEA. V was trimmed by 3 bases and J by 7 bases, leaving 13 bases between them. CDR3 length: 13 amino acids. The DNA of the CDR3 is TGCAGCGTTGAGACGGACTCCAGGAATGAGCAGTTCTTC. It encodes CSVETDSRNEQFF.

Only a few counts were recorded for this clonotype. J is TRBJ1-2 and V is TRBV4-1, with a weak D call TRBD1 (6 bases). The CDR3 is 16 amino acids. Trimming left V 0 bases short and J 4 bases short, with 15 bases between. The germline CDR1 and CDR2 sequences are MGHRA and YSYEKL. CDR3 in amino acids: CASSQDPGGAGYGYTF. The CDR3 region has the DNA TGCGCCAGCAGCCAAGATCCGGGGGGCGCCGGCTATGGCTACACCTTC.

This clonotype was found many times. The genes are TRBV18 and TRBJ1-4; D is unresolved. The CDR3 has 14 residues. The germline V gene has CDR1 KGHSH and CDR2 LQKENI. The V end was cut by 2 bases, the J end by 8 bases, with 12 bases between. The CDR3 loop reads CASSPSQVEEKLFF. CDR3 bases: TGTGCCAGCTCACCAAGCCAGGTGGAAGAAAAACTGTTTTTT.

This clonotype showed up many times. The chain employs TRBV7-8 and TRBJ1-2; D is possibly TRBD1 (6 bases). This CDR3 spans 14 amino acids. CDR1 is SGHVS, CDR2 FQNEAQ, per germline. Trimming took 2 bases from V and 8 from J, leaving 15 bases between them. CDR3 coding DNA: TGTGCCAGCAGCTTACCAGGGGAGGCAGAAGGCTACACCTTC. Protein product: CASSLPGEAEGYTF.

CDR3 sequence reads: CASSEIAGAPYNEQFF. DNA for the CDR3: TGTGCCAGCAGTGAAATCGCCGGGGCACCCTACAATGAGCAGTTCTTC. V is TRBV28 and J is TRBJ2-1; the D gene could be TRBD1 or TRBD2 (5 bases each). The CDR3 spans 16 residues. V lost 5 bases and J 2 bases, leaving 16 bases between the germline ends. CDR1 is MDHEN and CDR2 is SYDVKM in the germline V gene. Filled out from reference TRBV28 and TRBJ2-1, the complete variable domain reads DVKVTQSSRYLVKRTGEKVFLECVQDMDHENMFWYRQDPGLGLRLIYFSYDVKMKEKGDIPEGYSVSREKKERFSLILESASTNQTSMYLCASSEIAGAPYNEQFFGPGTRLTVL.

The chain carries TRBV4-2 and TRBJ2-3; D is unresolved. The length of the CDR3 is 14 residues. The germline V gene encodes CDR1 LGHNA and CDR2 YNFKEQ. V dropped 0 bases and J dropped 6 bases, with 10 bases sitting between them. DNA for the CDR3: TGTGCCAGCAGCCAAGAGGGGATGGGGGATACGCAGTATTTT. Translation: CASSQEGMGDTQYF.